Following are 24 T cell receptor beta chains from one sample sequenced in a study of blood T cell repertoires in COVID-19. Profiled with immunoSEQ multiplex PCR; TCRdb holds only in-frame clones, not every one. The sample comprises over 55,000 clones, 75% to 95% of which are singletons, and approximately 2.5% rests with the top ten. Material: peripheral blood. These receptors originate from a man aged 55-75 years with acute or convalescent COVID-19.

The V and J genes are TRBV5-6 and TRBJ2-3, with a tentative D call TRBD1 (5 bases). The length of the CDR3 is 15 residues. Trimming took off 1 base at V and 4 bases at J, with 13 bases between the two ends. Germline V gene lookup returns CDR1 SGHDT and CDR2 YYEEEE. In nucleotides, the CDR3 is TGTGCCAGCAGCTTGACCCAGCTAGGGGCAGATACGCAGTATTTT. Translation gives CASSLTQLGADTQYF. Supplemented by reference TRBV5-6 and TRBJ2-3, the full variable domain reads DAGVTQSPTHLIKTRGQQVTLRCSPKSGHDTVSWYQQALGQGPQFIFQYYEEEERQRGNFPDRFSGHQFPNYSSELNVNALLLGDSALYLCASSLTQLGADTQYFGPGTRLTVL.

V usage is TRBV6-6 and J usage is TRBJ1-6; D unclear. Germline lookup yields CDR1 MNHNY and CDR2 SVGAGI (reference sequence). Trimming left V 6 bases short and J 10 bases short, with 16 bases between. CDR3 size: 14 residues. CDR3 coding DNA: TGTGCCAGCAGCTCCCAACGGGGAAGCTCACCCCTCCACTTT. Encoded protein: CASSSQRGSSPLHF.

The V call is TRBV4-2, the J call TRBJ2-5; D perhaps matches TRBD2 (6 bases). Trimming left V 0 bases short and J 1 base short, with 12 bases between. Looked up from germline, CDR1 is LGHNA and CDR2 is YNFKEQ. The CDR3 is 16 amino acids. CDR3 nucleotides: TGTGCCAGCAGCCAAGATACGGGAGCTACCCAAGAGACCCAGTACTTC. As protein: CASSQDTGATQETQYF.

This chain connects TRBV11-3 to TRBJ2-5, with 8 bases fitting TRBD2. Germline loops: CDR1 SGHNT, CDR2 YENEEA. Trimming removed 3 bases from V and 4 bases from J; junction bases left unmatched: 4. This CDR3 comprises 14 residues. The CDR3 protein is CASSFLAGSETQYF. The CDR3 DNA follows: TGTGCCAGCAGCTTCTTAGCGGGATCAGAGACCCAGTACTTC.

The chain has TRBV5-4 and TRBJ2-5; 11 bases align to TRBD1. CDR1 is SGHNT and CDR2 is YYREEE in the germline V gene (reference sequence). Germline trimming cut 4 bases from V and 4 bases from J; bases unmatched to any gene: 12. This CDR3 comprises 17 residues. The CDR3 reads CASSPKTGQGEGETQYF. CDR3 DNA sequence: TGTGCCAGCAGCCCGAAGACGGGACAGGGGGAAGGAGAGACCCAGTACTTC.

The chain uses TRBV24-1 and TRBJ1-5; D gene ambiguous. This CDR3 contains 12 residues. Trimming removed 2 bases from V and 6 bases from J, with 4 bases in between. Germline-derived CDR1 and CDR2 are KGHDR and SFDVKD. This chain's CDR3 is CATSDSGQPQHF. The DNA for the CDR3 is TGTGCCACCAGTGATTCGGGTCAGCCCCAGCATTTT.

The rearrangement links TRBV16 to TRBJ1-5; D gene ambiguous. The CDR3 is 13 residues long. The germline CDR1 and CDR2 sequences are KGHSY and FQNENV. Between the trimmed V and J ends, which lost 2 bases and 7 bases, there was a span of 9 bases. CDR3 sequence: CASSQRETQPQHF. The CDR3 nucleotides read TGTGCCAGCAGCCAAAGGGAGACGCAGCCCCAGCATTTT.

This sequence joins TRBV5-1 and TRBJ2-7; tentatively, D is TRBD2 (5 bases). Germline values: CDR1 SGHRS, CDR2 YFSETQ. Trimming took 4 bases from V and 0 from J, leaving 14 bases between them. CDR3 length equals 15 residues. The CDR3 bases are TGCGCCAGCAGCCGCGTAGTTGGGAGCTCCTACGAGCAGTACTTC. Translated, it gives CASSRVVGSSYEQYF.

V gene TRBV6-5 combines with J gene TRBJ2-7; 7 bases align to TRBD2. V lost 0 bases to trimming and J lost 1 base; unmatched junction nucleotides: 0. The CDR3 has 14 residues. Germline CDR1 and CDR2: MNHEY and SVGAGI. The CDR3 DNA reads TGTGCCAGCAGTTACTCTAGCGGGTCCTACGAGCAGTACTTC. Protein: CASSYSSGSYEQYF.

In this sample, this clone turned up once. The CDR3 sequence is CASSVGGEYEQYF. The CDR3 DNA reads as TGTGCCAGCAGCGTGGGGGGGGAGTACGAGCAGTACTTC. V is TRBV9 and J is TRBJ2-7; 7 bases are a match to TRBD2. V lost 2 bases to trimming and J lost 4 bases; unmatched junction nucleotides: 3. The CDR3 length is 13 residues. CDR1 and CDR2 from the germline V gene are SGDLS and YYNGEE. Using reference TRBV9 and TRBJ2-7 for the parts outside the CDR3, the full variable domain is DSGVTQTPKHLITATGQRVTLRCSPRSGDLSVYWYQQSLDQGLQFLIQYYNGEERAKGNILERFSAQQFPDLHSELNLSSLELGDSALYFCASSVGGEYEQYFGPGTRLTVT.

V usage is TRBV6-2 or TRBV6-3 and J usage is TRBJ2-4; TRBD1 matches 8 bases. Germline assignment: CDR1 MNHEY and CDR2 SVGEGT. J was trimmed by 6 bases and V by 2 bases; bases with no gene match: 12. The CDR3 length is 17 residues. The CDR3 reads CASSYRPPSTGANIQYF. The CDR3 DNA follows: TGTGCCAGCAGTTACCGGCCCCCTTCGACAGGGGCAAACATTCAGTACTTC.

The CDR3: CATATGNEQYF. In nucleotides, the CDR3 is TGTGCCACCGCGACAGGCAACGAGCAGTACTTC. The rearrangement joins TRBV28 to TRBJ2-7; TRBD1 might be the D (6 bases). V lost 10 bases to trimming and J lost 5 bases, with 12 bases between them. In germline, CDR1 is MDHEN, CDR2 SYDVKM. This CDR3 is built from 11 residues.

V usage is TRBV28 and J usage is TRBJ2-7; TRBD1 aligns across 8 bases. The V gene's germline CDR1 is MDHEN and CDR2 SYDVKM. The CDR3 length is 16 residues. J was trimmed by 0 bases and V by 7 bases; bases with no gene match: 11. The DNA for the CDR3 is TGTGCCAGCACCACTTCTGGGACAGGTCTCTCCTACGAGCAGTACTTC. Residues: CASTTSGTGLSYEQYF.

The chain couples TRBV4-2 to TRBJ2-2, with a tentative D call TRBD1 (6 bases). Germline CDR1 is LGHNA and CDR2 is YNFKEQ. V lost 0 bases, J lost 7 bases, and 15 bases lay in between. The CDR3 totals 16 residues. The CDR3 coding sequence is TGTGCCAGCAGCCAAGATCAGACAGGAGTGGGCGGGGAGCTGTTTTTT. This encodes CASSQDQTGVGGELFF.

This chain links TRBV6-5 with TRBJ2-2, with D perhaps matching TRBD1 (6 bases). CDR1 and CDR2 (germline): MNHEY, SVGAGI. The CDR3 spans 15 residues. Between the trimmed V and J ends, which lost 6 bases and 2 bases, there was a span of 13 bases. As DNA, the CDR3 is TGTGCCAGCAGCAAGGACAGAGAAAACACCGGGGAGCTGTTTTTT. Translated: CASSKDRENTGELFF.

V and J are TRBV6-5 and TRBJ1-4, with a possible D match to TRBD1 (5 bases). The ends were cut back, 0 bases at V and 8 bases at J, with 13 bases in the middle. This CDR3 is built from 15 residues. Germline-derived CDR1 and CDR2 are MNHEY and SVGAGI. This CDR3 is CASSYSIRGGEKLFF. CDR3 bases: TGTGCCAGCAGTTACTCGATAAGGGGCGGAGAAAAACTGTTTTTT.

V is TRBV11-3 and J is TRBJ2-2; D may be TRBD2 (5 bases). The germline V gene encodes CDR1 SGHNT and CDR2 YENEEA. V lost 0 bases and J lost 4, with 15 bases in between. The CDR3 totals 17 residues. DNA for the CDR3: TGTGCCAGCAGCTTAGATAGACGGACTTCGAGCACCGGGGAGCTGTTTTTT. Protein sequence: CASSLDRRTSSTGELFF.

This chain links TRBV28 with TRBJ2-6; 10 nucleotides match TRBD2. CDR1 is MDHEN and CDR2 is SYDVKM in the germline V gene. V lost 2 bases, J lost 3 bases, and 4 bases stayed unmatched. The CDR3 loop spans 17 amino acids. The CDR3 region is CASSLILAGVGANVLTF. The CDR3 nucleotides are TGTGCCAGCAGTTTAATCCTAGCGGGAGTTGGGGCCAACGTCCTGACTTTC.

The rearrangement uses TRBV12-5 and TRBJ2-7; TRBD2 might be the D (6 bases). The CDR3 runs 12 residues. V lost 6 bases, J lost 7 bases, and 13 bases lay in between. Germline CDR1 is LGHNT and CDR2 is FRNRAP. The CDR3 protein is CASGPGTEEQYF. The DNA of the CDR3 is TGTGCTAGTGGCCCCGGGACTGAAGAGCAGTACTTC. The variable domain in full, with the rest retrieved from reference TRBV12-5 and TRBJ2-7, is DARVTQTPRHKVTEMGQEVTMRCQPILGHNTVFWYRQTMMQGLELLAYFRNRAPLDDSGMPKDRFSAEMPDATLATLKIQPSEPRDSAVYFCASGPGTEEQYFGPGTRLTVT.

This chain links TRBV7-2 with TRBJ2-7; 12 nucleotides align to TRBD2. Germline V gene lookup returns CDR1 SGHTA and CDR2 FQGNSA. There are 16 residues in the CDR3. Trimming cost V 5 bases and J 2 bases; bases outside gene matches: 7. CDR3 DNA sequence: TGTGCCAGCAGCACCCGACTAGCGGGAGATCCCTACGAGCAGTACTTC. Residues: CASSTRLAGDPYEQYF.

The gene calls are TRBV9 and TRBJ2-1; 11 bases match TRBD2. Trimming cost V 0 bases and J 4 bases; bases outside gene matches: 15. This CDR3 spans 20 amino acids. The V gene's germline CDR1 is SGDLS and CDR2 YYNGEE. CDR3 nucleotide sequence: TGTGCCAGCAGCGTAGACCGCGGACTAGCGGGCGGGGGGCCTTACAATGAGCAGTTCTTC. Amino acids: CASSVDRGLAGGGPYNEQFF. Looking up the rest from reference TRBV9 and TRBJ2-1 gives the full variable domain: DSGVTQTPKHLITATGQRVTLRCSPRSGDLSVYWYQQSLDQGLQFLIQYYNGEERAKGNILERFSAQQFPDLHSELNLSSLELGDSALYFCASSVDRGLAGGGPYNEQFFGPGTRLTVL.

V and J are TRBV5-4 and TRBJ2-1; 8 bases line up with TRBD2. The junction had 4 bases not matched to a gene; V was cut back by 3 bases and J by 2 bases. The germline V gene has CDR1 SGHNT and CDR2 YYREEE (reference sequence). This CDR3 is 15 amino acids long. The DNA for the CDR3 is TGTGCCAGCAGCTCGGGGACTAGTACCTACAATGAGCAGTTCTTC. Translated, it gives CASSSGTSTYNEQFF.

This clone was found once. V and J are TRBV3-1 (or the pseudogene TRBV3-2) and TRBJ1-2; 9 nucleotides agree with TRBD1. The length of the CDR3 is 13 residues. The V gene end was trimmed by 7 bases and the J gene end by 7 bases; junction bases not matched to a gene: 7. Germline CDR1 reads LGHDT; CDR2 reads YNNKEL (reference sequence). This chain's CDR3 is CASMRTGDGGYTF. In nucleotides, the CDR3 is TGTGCCAGCATGCGGACAGGGGACGGTGGCTACACCTTC.

This chain links TRBV6-1 with TRBJ2-7; 12 positions match TRBD2. CDR3 length: 15 residues. CDR1 is MNHNS, CDR2 SASEGT, per germline. The V gene end was trimmed by 1 base and the J gene end by 3 bases; junction bases not matched to a gene: 1. CDR3 region: CASSEVTSGGYEQYF. CDR3 nucleotides: TGTGCCAGCAGTGAAGTGACTAGCGGGGGCTACGAGCAGTACTTC.